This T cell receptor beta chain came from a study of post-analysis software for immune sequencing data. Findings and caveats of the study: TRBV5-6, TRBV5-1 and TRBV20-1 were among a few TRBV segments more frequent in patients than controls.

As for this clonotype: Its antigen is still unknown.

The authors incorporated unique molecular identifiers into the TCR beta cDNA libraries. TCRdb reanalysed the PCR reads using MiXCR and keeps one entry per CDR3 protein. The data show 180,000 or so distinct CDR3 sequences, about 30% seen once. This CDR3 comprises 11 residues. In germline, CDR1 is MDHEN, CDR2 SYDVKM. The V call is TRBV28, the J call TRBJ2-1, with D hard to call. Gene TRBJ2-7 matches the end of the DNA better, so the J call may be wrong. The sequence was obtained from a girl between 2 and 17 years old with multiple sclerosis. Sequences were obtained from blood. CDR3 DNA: TGTGCCAGCAGTTCTTACAATGAGCAGTACTTC. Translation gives CASSSYNEQYF.